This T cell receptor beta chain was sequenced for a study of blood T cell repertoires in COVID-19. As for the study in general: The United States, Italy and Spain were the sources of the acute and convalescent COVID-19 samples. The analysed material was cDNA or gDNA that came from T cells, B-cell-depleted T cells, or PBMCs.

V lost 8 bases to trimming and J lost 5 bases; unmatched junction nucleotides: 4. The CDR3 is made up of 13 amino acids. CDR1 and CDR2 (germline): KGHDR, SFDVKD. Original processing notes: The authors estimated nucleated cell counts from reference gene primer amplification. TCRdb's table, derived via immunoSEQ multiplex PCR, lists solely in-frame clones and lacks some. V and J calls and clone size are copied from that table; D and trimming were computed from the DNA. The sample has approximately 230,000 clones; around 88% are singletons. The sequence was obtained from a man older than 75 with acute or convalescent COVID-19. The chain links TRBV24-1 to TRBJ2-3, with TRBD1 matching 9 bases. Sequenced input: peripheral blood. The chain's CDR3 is CATKGQGIDTQYF. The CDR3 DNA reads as TGTGCCACCAAGGGACAGGGTATAGATACGCAGTATTTT.